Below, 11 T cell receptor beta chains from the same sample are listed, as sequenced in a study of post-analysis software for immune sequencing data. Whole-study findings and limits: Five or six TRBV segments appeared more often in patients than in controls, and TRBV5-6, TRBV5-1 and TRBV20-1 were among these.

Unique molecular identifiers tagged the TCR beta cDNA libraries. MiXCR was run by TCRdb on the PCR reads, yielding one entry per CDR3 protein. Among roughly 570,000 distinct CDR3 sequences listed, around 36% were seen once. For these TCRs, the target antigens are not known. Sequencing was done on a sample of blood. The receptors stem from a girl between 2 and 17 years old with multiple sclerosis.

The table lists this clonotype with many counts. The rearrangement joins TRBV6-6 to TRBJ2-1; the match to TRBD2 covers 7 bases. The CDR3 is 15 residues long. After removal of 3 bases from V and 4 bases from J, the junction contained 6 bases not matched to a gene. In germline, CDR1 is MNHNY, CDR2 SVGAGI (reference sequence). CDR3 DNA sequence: TGTGCCAGCAGTTATGTGGGGGGGATATACAATGAGCAGTTCTTC. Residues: CASSYVGGIYNEQFF.

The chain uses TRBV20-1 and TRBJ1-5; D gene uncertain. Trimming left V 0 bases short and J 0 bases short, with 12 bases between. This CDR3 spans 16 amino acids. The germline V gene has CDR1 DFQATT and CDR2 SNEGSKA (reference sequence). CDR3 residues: CSARDLHRNSNQPQHF. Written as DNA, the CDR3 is TGCAGTGCTAGAGATCTTCACAGAAATAGCAATCAGCCCCAGCATTTT.

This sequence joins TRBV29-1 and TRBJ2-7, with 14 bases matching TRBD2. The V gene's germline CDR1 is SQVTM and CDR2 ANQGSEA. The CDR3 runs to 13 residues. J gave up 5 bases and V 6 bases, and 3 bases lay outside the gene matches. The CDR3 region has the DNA TGCAGCGTACGGACTAGCGGGGGGCACGAGCAGTACTTC. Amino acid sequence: CSVRTSGGHEQYF.

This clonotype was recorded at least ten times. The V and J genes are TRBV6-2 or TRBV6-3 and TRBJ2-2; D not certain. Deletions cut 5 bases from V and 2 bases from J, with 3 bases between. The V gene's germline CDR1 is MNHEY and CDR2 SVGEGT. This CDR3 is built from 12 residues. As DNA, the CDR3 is TGTGCCAGCAGTACTAACACCGGGGAGCTGTTTTTT. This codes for CASSTNTGELFF.

In DNA form, the CDR3 reads TGCGCCAGCAGCTTGGGCACTCCTTCGACCTACGAGCAGTACTTC. Protein product: CASSLGTPSTYEQYF. This chain links TRBV5-1 with TRBJ2-7, with unresolved D. The V end was cut by 0 bases, the J end by 2 bases, with 12 bases between. The CDR3 consists of 15 residues. Germline CDR1 SGHRS, CDR2 YFSETQ.

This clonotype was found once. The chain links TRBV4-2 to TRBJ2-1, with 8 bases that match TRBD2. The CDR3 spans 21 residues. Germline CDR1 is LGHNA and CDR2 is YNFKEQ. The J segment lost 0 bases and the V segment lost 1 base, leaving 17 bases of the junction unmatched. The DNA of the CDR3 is TGTGCCAGCAGCCAAGTATGGATGAGGCTAGCGGGCGATAGCTCCTACAATGAGCAGTTCTTC. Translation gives CASSQVWMRLAGDSSYNEQFF.

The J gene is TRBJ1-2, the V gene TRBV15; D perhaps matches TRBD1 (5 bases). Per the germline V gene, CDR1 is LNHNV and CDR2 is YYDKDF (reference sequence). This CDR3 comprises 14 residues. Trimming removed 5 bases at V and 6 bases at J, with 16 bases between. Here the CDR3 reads CATSGAGNLDGYTF. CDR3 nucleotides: TGTGCCACCAGCGGGGCAGGGAATCTGGATGGCTACACCTTC.

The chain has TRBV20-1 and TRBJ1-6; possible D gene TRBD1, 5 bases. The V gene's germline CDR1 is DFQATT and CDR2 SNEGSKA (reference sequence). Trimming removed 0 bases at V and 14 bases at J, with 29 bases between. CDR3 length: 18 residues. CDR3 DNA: TGCAGTGCTAGAGATGGTCGGGATCCTATGAAGGCGGGACTCACCCTCCACTTT. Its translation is CSARDGRDPMKAGLTLHF.

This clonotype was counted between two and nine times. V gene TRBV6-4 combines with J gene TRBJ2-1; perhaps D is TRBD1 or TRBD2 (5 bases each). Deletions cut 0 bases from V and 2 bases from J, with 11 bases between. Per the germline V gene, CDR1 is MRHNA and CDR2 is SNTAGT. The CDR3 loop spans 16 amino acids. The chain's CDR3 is CASSDSGLAAYNEQFF. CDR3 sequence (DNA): TGTGCCAGCAGTGACTCGGGGCTAGCCGCCTACAATGAGCAGTTCTTC.

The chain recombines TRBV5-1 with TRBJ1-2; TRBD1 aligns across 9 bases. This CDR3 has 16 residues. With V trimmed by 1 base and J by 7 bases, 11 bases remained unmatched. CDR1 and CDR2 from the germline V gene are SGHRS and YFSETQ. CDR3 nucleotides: TGCGCCAGCAGCTTGTCCCAACAGGGGGCAATAATTGGCTACACCTTC. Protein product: CASSLSQQGAIIGYTF.

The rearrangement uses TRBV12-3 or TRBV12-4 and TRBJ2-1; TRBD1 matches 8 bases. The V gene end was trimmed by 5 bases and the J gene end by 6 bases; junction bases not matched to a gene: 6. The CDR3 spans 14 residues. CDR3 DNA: TGTGCCAGCAGTCGTCGCACAGGGGGCAATGAGCAGTTCTTC. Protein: CASSRRTGGNEQFF.